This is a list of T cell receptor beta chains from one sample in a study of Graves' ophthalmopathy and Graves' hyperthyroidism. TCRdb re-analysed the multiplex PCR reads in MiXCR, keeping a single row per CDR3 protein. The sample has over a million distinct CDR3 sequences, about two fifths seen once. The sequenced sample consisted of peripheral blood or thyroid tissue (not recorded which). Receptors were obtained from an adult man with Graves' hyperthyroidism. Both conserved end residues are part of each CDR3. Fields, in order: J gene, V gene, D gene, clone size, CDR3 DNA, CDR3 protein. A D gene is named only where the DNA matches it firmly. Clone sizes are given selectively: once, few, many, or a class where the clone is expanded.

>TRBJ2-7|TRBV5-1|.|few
TGTGCCAGCAGTGCTCCGGGACCGAGCTCCTACGAGCAGTACTTC
CASSAPGPSSYEQYF
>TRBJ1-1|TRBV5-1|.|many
TGCGCCAGCAGCTCATCAGGGGAACAAGAAGCTTTCTTT
CASSSSGEQEAFF
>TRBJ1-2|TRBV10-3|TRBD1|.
TGTGCCATCAGTGACAGGGGGCAAGATGGCTACACCTTC
CAISDRGQDGYTF
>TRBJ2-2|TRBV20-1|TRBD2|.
TGCAGTGCCAGCAGTCGGACTAGCGCGGCCGGGGAGCTGTTTTTT
CSASSRTSAAGELFF
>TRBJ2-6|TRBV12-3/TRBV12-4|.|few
TGTGCCAGCAGTTTAGGGGGAACGAAACTCAGCTCTGGGGCCAACGTCCTGACTTTC
CASSLGGTKLSSGANVLTF
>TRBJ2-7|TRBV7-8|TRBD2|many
TGTGCCAGCAGCCTTGAATCGGGACTACACTACGAGCAGTACTTC
CASSLESGLHYEQYF
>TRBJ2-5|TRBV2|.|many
TGTGCCAGCAGCCCCCGTGAGGCGTACCAAGAGACCCAGTACTTC
CASSPREAYQETQYF
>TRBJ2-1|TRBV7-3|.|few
TGTGCCAGCAGCTTAATCACTAGCTCTGATGAGCAGTTCTTC
CASSLITSSDEQFF
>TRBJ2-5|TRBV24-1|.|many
TGTGCCACCAGTGATTTCAGGGCGGCGGAAGAGACCCAGTACTTC
CATSDFRAAEETQYF
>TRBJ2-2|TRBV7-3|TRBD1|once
TGTGCCAGCAGCTCCCAGGGGGAGTACACCGGGGAGCTGTTTTTT
CASSSQGEYTGELFF
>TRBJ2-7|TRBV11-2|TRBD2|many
TGTGCCACCCAGCCCACCGGGACTAGCGGGATTCACGAGCAGTACTTC
CATQPTGTSGIHEQYF
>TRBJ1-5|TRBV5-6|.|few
TGTGCCAGCAGCCGCACCGCGATTCAACCATACCAGCCCCAGCATTTT
CASSRTAIQPYQPQHF
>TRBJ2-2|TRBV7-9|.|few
TGTGCCAGCAGCTTCAGGATGGAGACCGGGGAGCTGTTTTTT
CASSFRMETGELFF
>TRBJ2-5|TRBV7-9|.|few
TGTGCCAGCAGCCAAAGCGGGACAGCGGCCCAGTACTTC
CASSQSGTAAQYF
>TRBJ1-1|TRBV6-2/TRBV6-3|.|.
TGTGCCAGCAGTCAGACGGTGCTCATGAACACTGAAGCTTTCTTT
CASSQTVLMNTEAFF
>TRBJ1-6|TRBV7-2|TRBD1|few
TGTGCTAGAGACCTCAAGACAGGGCCCGCTAATTCACCCCTCCACTTT
CARDLKTGPANSPLHF
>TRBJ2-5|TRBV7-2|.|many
TGTGCCAGCAGCTTATACGGGGAGTACCAAGAGACCCAGTACTTC
CASSLYGEYQETQYF
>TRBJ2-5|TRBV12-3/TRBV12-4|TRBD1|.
TGTGCCAGCAGGTCGGGACAGGGGGGAGGAGAGACCCAGTACTTC
CASRSGQGGGETQYF
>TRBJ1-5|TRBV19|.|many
TGTGCCAGTAGTCGAGCAGGGAGGACTCAGCCCCAGCATTTT
CASSRAGRTQPQHF
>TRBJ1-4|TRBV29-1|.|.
TGCAGCGTTGTCGGGGGGCAGGGAAGGGAAAAACTGTTTTTT
CSVVGGQGREKLFF
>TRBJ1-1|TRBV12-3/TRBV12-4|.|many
TGTGCCAGCAGTGGGCAAGATGACACTGAAGCTTTCTTT
CASSGQDDTEAFF
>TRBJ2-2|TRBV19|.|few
TGTGCCAGTAGTATAGCAGCCGGGGAGCTGTTTTTT
CASSIAAGELFF
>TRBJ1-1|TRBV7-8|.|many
TGTGCCAGCAGCGCGGCGGTGACCACTGAAGCTTTCTTT
CASSAAVTTEAFF